These 28 T cell receptor beta chains originate from one sample sequenced in a study of T and B cells in COVID-19 patients. Multiplex PCR with BIOMED2 TRB-A/B primer pools amplified TRB rearrangements. Using its own MiXCR run on the multiplex PCR reads, TCRdb lists one record per CDR3 protein. The sample carries fewer than 6,000 distinct CDR3 sequences, over 25% recorded once. Each TRB amplification used roughly 240-550 ng of genomic DNA from blood. The specimen sequenced was blood. Receptors originate from a human donor with active COVID-19.

By sample share, this clonotype is medium-sized. As DNA, the CDR3 is TGTGCCAGCAGTAAAGAGAAGATGAACACTGAAGCTTTCTTT. Protein: CASSKEKMNTEAFF. This chain links TRBV27 with TRBJ1-1; D is undetermined. The CDR3 has 14 amino acids. CDR1 is MNHEY, CDR2 SMNVEV, per germline (reference sequence). The V and J ends lost 5 bases and 0 bases respectively, with 10 bases between them.

The chain has TRBV2 and TRBJ2-2, with D perhaps being TRBD1 or TRBD2 (5 bases each). Looked up from germline, CDR1 is SNHLY and CDR2 is FYNNEI. The CDR3 runs to 15 residues. Between the trimmed V and J ends, which lost 8 bases and 1 base, there was a span of 14 bases. The CDR3 loop is CASWGKGQNTGELFF. CDR3 nucleotides: TGTGCCAGCTGGGGGAAGGGGCAGAACACCGGGGAGCTGTTTTTT.

V is TRBV5-1 and J is TRBJ2-1; 15 bases fit TRBD2. This CDR3 region has 18 residues. Trimming removed 3 bases from V and 2 bases from J; junction bases left unmatched: 6. Germline CDR1 and CDR2: SGHRS and YFSETQ. The CDR3 sequence: CASSSRTSGRGTYNEQFF. The CDR3 DNA reads TGCGCCAGCAGCTCAAGGACTAGCGGGAGGGGCACCTACAATGAGCAGTTCTTC.

J is TRBJ1-1 and V is TRBV18, with a possible D match to TRBD1 (5 bases). Germline V gene sequence: CDR1 KGHSH, CDR2 LQKENI. The CDR3 loop spans 14 amino acids. Trimming took off 2 bases at V and 6 bases at J, with 13 bases between the two ends. CDR3 loop: CASSPRQGTPEAFF. The CDR3 bases are TGTGCCAGCTCACCAAGGCAGGGTACCCCTGAAGCTTTCTTT.

This clonotype was detected a few times. CDR3 bases: TGTGCCAGCAGTTACACGCAGAACACTGAAGCTTTCTTT. Translated, it gives CASSYTQNTEAFF. V and J are TRBV6-2 or TRBV6-3 and TRBJ1-1; no definite D call. Germline V gene lookup returns CDR1 MNHEY and CDR2 SVGEGT. CDR3 size: 13 residues. The V end was cut by 2 bases, the J end by 1 base, with 5 bases between.

This clonotype was found a few times. The V call is TRBV7-9, the J call TRBJ2-7; 9 positions match TRBD1. V lost 6 bases to trimming and J lost 6 bases; unmatched junction nucleotides: 12. Germline V gene data show CDR1 as SEHNR and CDR2 as FQNEAQ (reference sequence). There are 15 residues in the CDR3. CDR3 protein: CASSRFGQGSSEQYF. CDR3 sequence (DNA): TGTGCCAGCAGTCGATTTGGACAGGGGAGCTCCGAGCAGTACTTC.

By sample share, this clonotype is medium-sized. The chain uses TRBV12-3 or TRBV12-4 and TRBJ2-7, with 9 bases that match TRBD2. The CDR3 consists of 13 residues. Trimming cost V 3 bases and J 4 bases; bases outside gene matches: 1. Here the CDR3 reads CASSFTSGYEQYF. In DNA form, the CDR3 reads TGTGCCAGCAGTTTTACTAGCGGGTACGAGCAGTACTTC.

This clonotype is judged medium-sized. This sequence joins TRBV5-4 and TRBJ1-2; D ambiguous. V lost 0 bases and J 2 bases, leaving 5 bases between the germline ends. The CDR3 contains 13 residues. Germline CDR1 is SGHNT and CDR2 is YYREEE (reference sequence). CDR3 nucleotides: TGTGCCAGCAGCTTGGATGAGAACTATGGCTACACCTTC. This gives the protein CASSLDENYGYTF.

The chain couples TRBV27 to TRBJ2-3; 10 nucleotides agree with TRBD1. Germline CDR1 is MNHEY and CDR2 is SMNVEV (reference sequence). Trimming took 5 bases from V and 4 from J; bases not matched to a gene: 9. CDR3 length equals 16 residues. CDR3 DNA sequence: TGTGCCAGCAGTCCCATACGACAGGGGGCCGCAGATACGCAGTATTTT. Its protein product is CASSPIRQGAADTQYF.

This clonotype has only a few counts. The chain carries TRBV7-2 and TRBJ2-5, with D unresolved. V lost 1 base and J lost 4, with 7 bases in between. CDR3 size: 13 residues. From germline, CDR1 is SGHTA and CDR2 FQGNSA. The CDR3 spells CASSLVRSETQYF. For the CDR3, the DNA is TGTGCCAGCAGCTTAGTGCGGTCAGAGACCCAGTACTTC.

This clonotype was seen only a few times. The chain couples TRBV4-3 to TRBJ2-5; TRBD1 is a possible D gene (5 bases). Germline CDR1 is LGHNA and CDR2 is YSLEER. V was shortened by 0 bases and J by 3 bases, with 5 bases between the two germline ends. The CDR3 length is 13 residues. In DNA form, the CDR3 reads TGCGCCAGCAGCCAAGACAGGGAAGAGACCCAGTACTTC. Translated, it gives CASSQDREETQYF.

By share, this clonotype counts as medium-sized. The rearrangement joins TRBV19 to TRBJ1-2; 11 nucleotides match TRBD1. CDR1 LNHDA and CDR2 SQIVND come from the germline V gene (reference sequence). The CDR3 has 17 amino acids. V lost 8 bases, J lost 2 bases, and 13 bases stayed unmatched. Here the CDR3 reads CASAPVRTGGENYGYTF. The CDR3 DNA reads as TGTGCCAGTGCCCCCGTTAGGACAGGGGGCGAGAACTATGGCTACACCTTC.

This clonotype is medium-sized in the sample. This chain uses TRBV19 with TRBJ1-3; TRBD1 might be the D (5 bases). This CDR3 spans 14 amino acids. V shed 3 bases and J shed 4 bases, with 10 bases lying between them. CDR1 and CDR2 from the germline V gene are LNHDA and SQIVND (reference sequence). Here the CDR3 reads CASSIGGNGNTIYF. The DNA of the CDR3 is TGTGCCAGTAGTATTGGGGGTAACGGAAACACCATATATTTT.

The rearrangement uses TRBV7-9 and TRBJ2-1; 8 positions agree with TRBD2. The CDR3 is 19 amino acids. V dropped 2 bases and J dropped 0; count of bases not matched to a gene: 12. CDR1 is SEHNR, CDR2 FQNEAQ, per germline (reference sequence). The CDR3 bases are TGTGCCAGCAGCTTAATAGGCGGGAGGTACCTCAGCTCCTACAATGAGCAGTTCTTC. Translating it yields CASSLIGGRYLSSYNEQFF.

This clonotype ranks as medium-sized (0.01 to 0.1%). The chain joins TRBV5-4 to TRBJ1-5, with TRBD1 matching over 9 bases. V trimming: 4 bases; J trimming: 2 bases; junction bases outside the gene matches: 7. The CDR3 is 16 residues long. Per germline, CDR1 SGHNT and CDR2 YYREEE (reference sequence). The CDR3 is CASSQMGQGGNQPQHF. In nucleotides, the CDR3 is TGTGCCAGCAGCCAGATGGGACAGGGAGGCAATCAGCCCCAGCATTTT.

As to this clonotype: A read error is possible here, since a much larger clone lies one base away. V usage is TRBV6-2 or TRBV6-3 and J usage is TRBJ2-1; 15 bases line up with TRBD2. There are 15 residues in the CDR3. CDR1 and CDR2 from the germline V gene are MNHEY and SVGEGT. Trimming cost V 2 bases and J 9 bases; bases outside gene matches: 2. CDR3 loop: CASSYGLAGGTEQFF. For the CDR3, the DNA is TGTGCCAGCAGTTACGGACTAGCGGGAGGGACTGAGCAGTTCTTC.

This clonotype has only a few counts. This chain joins TRBV11-2 and TRBJ2-7; D is perhaps TRBD2 (7 bases). V was pared by 5 bases and J by 5 bases, with 13 bases between. Germline values: CDR1 SGHAT, CDR2 FQNNGV. The CDR3 totals 13 residues. CDR3 nucleotide sequence: TGTGCCAGCAGCCTCCCGGGGGGCCACGAGCAGTACTTC. Translated: CASSLPGGHEQYF.

By frequency in the sample, this clonotype is large. This sequence joins TRBV29-1 and TRBJ2-2; TRBD1 matches at 8 bases. The V gene end was trimmed by 6 bases and the J gene end by 4 bases; junction bases not matched to a gene: 4. Germline V CDR1 and CDR2: SQVTM, ANQGSEA. This CDR3 comprises 13 residues. This CDR3 reads CSVDRGSTGELFF. CDR3 nucleotide sequence: TGCAGCGTCGACAGGGGTAGCACCGGGGAGCTGTTTTTT.

The chain links TRBV19 to TRBJ1-4; D uncertain. CDR3 length equals 10 residues. The germline CDR1 and CDR2 sequences are LNHDA and SQIVND (reference sequence). V was shortened by 8 bases and J by 6 bases, with 4 bases between the two germline ends. Here the CDR3 reads CASPYEKLFF. CDR3 coding DNA: TGTGCCAGTCCATATGAAAAACTGTTTTTT. Supplemented by reference TRBV19 and TRBJ1-4, the full variable domain reads DGGITQSPKYLFRKEGQNVTLSCEQNLNHDAMYWYRQDPGQGLRLIYYSQIVNDFQKGDIAEGYSVSREKKESFPLTVTSAQKNPTAFYLCASPYEKLFFGSGTQLSVL.

The rearrangement uses TRBV5-1 and TRBJ2-7; D call uncertain. The CDR3 length is 9 residues. The V gene's germline CDR1 is SGHRS and CDR2 YFSETQ. Trimming took off 9 bases at V and 9 bases at J, with 10 bases between the two ends. The CDR3 DNA reads TGCGCCATATTAAACCCGCAGTACTTC. Translating gives CAILNPQYF.

By its share, this clonotype is medium-sized. The chain couples TRBV5-5 to TRBJ2-7; D is possibly TRBD2 (5 bases). The CDR3 totals 13 residues. The V end lost 2 bases, the J end lost 4 bases, and 10 bases lay between the germline ends. The germline V gene encodes CDR1 SGHKS and CDR2 YYEKEE (reference sequence). The CDR3 loop reads CASSFEGMYEQYF. The CDR3 coding sequence is TGTGCCAGCAGCTTTGAGGGTATGTACGAGCAGTACTTC. Filled out from reference TRBV5-5 and TRBJ2-7, the complete variable domain reads DAGVTQSPTHLIKTRGQQVTLRCSPISGHKSVSWYQQVLGQGPQFIFQYYEKEERGRGNFPDRFSARQFPNYSSELNVNALLLGDSALYLCASSFEGMYEQYFGPGTRLTVT.

Note on this clonotype: A read error may account for a junction end that differs from germline. The chain's CDR3 is CAISESTGRYQPQHF. CDR3 nucleotides: TGTGCCATCAGTGAGTCGACAGGAAGGTATCAGCCCCAGCATTTT. This chain links TRBV6-5 with TRBJ1-5; D is perhaps TRBD1 (6 bases). This CDR3 has 15 amino acids. CDR1 MNHEY and CDR2 SVGAGI come from the germline V gene.

This clonotype was seen a handful of times. The V gene is TRBV4-3, the J gene TRBJ1-1; D is uncertain. Trimming shortened V by 0 bases and J by 10 bases, and 12 bases separated the two germline ends. The V gene's germline CDR1 is LGHNA and CDR2 YSLEER. The CDR3 length is 13 residues. In nucleotides, the CDR3 is TGCGCCAGCAGCCAAGAGGTGGGCCTCGGAGCTTTCTTT. Encoded protein: CASSQEVGLGAFF.

Points on this clonotype: An end of the junction differs from the germline gene, which may be a read error. The rearrangement links TRBV19 to TRBJ1-1; TRBD1 matches at 8 bases. CDR1 is LNHDA and CDR2 is SQIVND in the germline V gene (reference sequence). The CDR3 sequence is 16 residues long. This chain's CDR3 is CASSMGQVGLWTVAFF. The CDR3 bases are TGTGCCAGTAGTATGGGACAGGTGGGGTTGTGGACTGTAGCTTTCTTT.

Judged by abundance, this clonotype is medium-sized (0.01 to 0.1%). The genes are TRBV27 and TRBJ2-7, with 12 positions matching TRBD2. The CDR3 runs 16 residues. Germline-derived CDR1 and CDR2 are MNHEY and SMNVEV (reference sequence). Losses at the gene ends were 4 bases for V and 2 bases for J; bases not matched to a gene: 6. The CDR3 is CASSSLGLAGTYEQYF. As DNA, the CDR3 is TGTGCCAGCAGTTCCCTCGGACTAGCGGGAACCTACGAGCAGTACTTC.

The chain joins TRBV7-9 to TRBJ2-2; D call uncertain. The CDR3 extends over 14 amino acids. Germline CDR1 and CDR2: SEHNR and FQNEAQ (reference sequence). Trimming removed 1 base from V and 8 bases from J, with 11 bases in between. This CDR3 is CASSLDFSWGELFF. The CDR3 nucleotides read TGTGCCAGCAGCTTAGACTTTTCCTGGGGGGAGCTGTTTTTT.

The chain uses TRBV18 and TRBJ2-5, with TRBD1 matching over 7 bases. The CDR3 totals 13 residues. V shed 6 bases, J shed 1 base, and the junction held 2 bases outside the gene matches. The germline V gene has CDR1 KGHSH and CDR2 LQKENI. This chain's CDR3 is CASSGTVQETQYF. CDR3 sequence (DNA): TGTGCCAGCTCCGGGACAGTCCAAGAGACCCAGTACTTC.

In this sample, this clonotype turned up once. J is TRBJ2-7 and V is TRBV28, with D possibly TRBD1 on 6 matching bases. There are 13 residues in the CDR3. The V gene's germline CDR1 is MDHEN and CDR2 SYDVKM. The germline V and J ends were trimmed by 5 bases and 6 bases, with 14 bases remaining between them. The CDR3 sequence: CASSLSGVVEQYF. The CDR3 nucleotides read TGTGCCAGCAGTCTCTCAGGGGTAGTCGAGCAGTACTTC. Looking up the rest from reference TRBV28 and TRBJ2-7 gives the full variable domain: DVKVTQSSRYLVKRTGEKVFLECVQDMDHENMFWYRQDPGLGLRLIYFSYDVKMKEKGDIPEGYSVSREKKERFSLILESASTNQTSMYLCASSLSGVVEQYFGPGTRLTVT.